Presented here are 21 T cell receptor beta chains from one specimen sequenced in a study of T-cell memory formation after mild COVID-19. Using its own MiXCR run on the 5' RACE reads, TCRdb lists one record per CDR3 protein. This table has a few hundred thousand distinct CDR3 sequences, roughly 21% appearing once. The specimen was PBMCs or a T cell subset sorted from them (not recorded which). These receptors originate from an adult woman who had mild COVID-19 (a few samples of this study predate the infection). Cell type and time point are not known.

This clonotype has more than one count but fewer than ten. This chain connects TRBV6-5 to TRBJ1-1, with D uncertain. The V gene lost 0 bases and the J gene lost 2 bases, with 7 bases spanning the gap. There are 14 residues in the CDR3. From germline, CDR1 is MNHEY and CDR2 SVGAGI. The CDR3 region is CASSYSERNTEAFF. In DNA form, the CDR3 reads TGTGCCAGCAGTTACTCGGAGAGAAACACTGAAGCTTTCTTT.

The rearrangement links TRBV11-2 to TRBJ2-1; a possible D gene is TRBD2 (6 bases). The ends were cut back, 2 bases at V and 6 bases at J, with 17 bases in the middle. The CDR3 runs 16 residues. Per germline, CDR1 SGHAT and CDR2 FQNNGV. In DNA form, the CDR3 reads TGTGCCAGCAGCTTAAGATATCGGAGGGCCTCCAATGAGCAGTTCTTC. Its translation: CASSLRYRRASNEQFF.

The V call is TRBV6-5, the J call TRBJ1-2; a possible D gene is TRBD1 (6 bases). The CDR3 is 14 amino acids. Germline V CDR1 and CDR2: MNHEY, SVGAGI. The V end lost 0 bases, the J end lost 3 bases, and 8 bases lay between the germline ends. This chain's CDR3 is CASSYSTGHYGYTF. The CDR3 DNA reads as TGTGCCAGCAGTTACTCGACAGGACACTATGGCTACACCTTC.

This clonotype appeared many times. V and J are TRBV4-1 and TRBJ2-3, with D tentatively TRBD2 (6 bases). Trimming pared 0 bases from V and 7 bases from J, leaving 14 bases between. The CDR3 is made up of 15 amino acids. Germline V gene lookup returns CDR1 MGHRA and CDR2 YSYEKL. The CDR3 protein is CASSQEALLANTQYF. As DNA, the CDR3 is TGCGCCAGCAGCCAAGAAGCCTTGCTAGCGAATACGCAGTATTTT.

CDR3: CASSPTGAGGETQYF. DNA for the CDR3: TGTGCCAGCAGTCCTACCGGAGCGGGAGGAGAGACCCAGTACTTC. The chain has TRBV6-5 and TRBJ2-5; TRBD2 aligns across 9 bases. This CDR3 spans 15 amino acids. V lost 5 bases, J lost 4 bases, and 8 bases stayed unmatched. CDR1 MNHEY and CDR2 SVGAGI come from the germline V gene.

This sequence joins TRBV20-1 and TRBJ1-2; no reliable D call. Germline lookup yields CDR1 DFQATT and CDR2 SNEGSKA (reference sequence). CDR3 length equals 12 residues. V lost 3 bases, J lost 2 bases, and 7 bases lay in between. The CDR3 is CSASPENYGYTF. CDR3 DNA sequence: TGCAGTGCTAGCCCCGAAAACTATGGCTACACCTTC.

This clonotype has a handful of counts. This chain connects TRBV7-2 to TRBJ2-5, with a tentative D call TRBD2 (6 bases). Germline V gene sequence: CDR1 SGHTA, CDR2 FQGNSA. The CDR3 extends over 15 amino acids. Trimming pared 5 bases from V and 4 bases from J, leaving 17 bases between. The CDR3, as DNA: TGTGCCAGCAGCGGAGCGGGCCGCCGGGGAGAGACCCAGTACTTC. As protein: CASSGAGRRGETQYF. The whole variable domain, remainder taken from reference TRBV7-2 and TRBJ2-5, is GAGVSQSPSNKVTEKGKDVELRCDPISGHTALYWYRQSLGQGLEFLIYFQGNSAPDKSGLPSDRFSAERTGGSVSTLTIQRTQQEDSAVYLCASSGAGRRGETQYFGPGTRLLVL.

In its sample, this clonotype was seen a few times. This chain uses TRBV18 with TRBJ1-2; 8 positions match TRBD1. There are 15 residues in the CDR3. Germline V lookup: CDR1 KGHSH, CDR2 LQKENI. The V and J ends lost 3 bases and 3 bases, in that order; junction bases with no gene match: 6. The CDR3, as DNA: TGTGCCAGCTCACCTGAGGACAGGGTCGACTATGGCTACACCTTC. Translated: CASSPEDRVDYGYTF.

Here the CDR3 reads CASSLHGRFGGTQETQYF. Written as DNA, the CDR3 is TGTGCCAGCAGCTTACACGGTCGGTTCGGGGGGACACAAGAGACCCAGTACTTC. The rearrangement links TRBV7-3 to TRBJ2-5, with D possibly matching TRBD2 (7 bases). The germline V gene encodes CDR1 SGHTA and CDR2 FQGTGA. The CDR3 sequence is 18 residues long. The V end was cut by 2 bases, the J end by 2 bases, with 21 bases between.

The genes are TRBV24-1 and TRBJ2-5, with D maybe TRBD2 (10 bases). The CDR3 contains 24 residues. Germline-derived CDR1 and CDR2 are KGHDR and SFDVKD. V shed 1 base and J shed 5 bases, with 40 bases lying between them. DNA of the CDR3: TGTGCCACCAGTGATTTTCGTCGAGCGGAGACAGGGGGGCTAGCGGGGGAATTGGTGGAGACCCAGTACTTC. Protein product: CATSDFRRAETGGLAGELVETQYF.

This clonotype was seen only a few times. The rearrangement links TRBV29-1 to TRBJ2-5; D not resolved. Looked up from germline, CDR1 is SQVTM and CDR2 is ANQGSEA. CDR3 length: 13 amino acids. Between the trimmed V and J ends, which lost 6 bases and 4 bases, there was a span of 15 bases. The CDR3 DNA is TGCAGCGTCGGACGTAGGCGAGGAGAGACCCAGTACTTC. Its protein product is CSVGRRRGETQYF.

This rearrangement joins TRBV7-2 to TRBJ2-1; 11 bases align to TRBD2. V lost 1 base, J lost 7 bases, and 6 bases stayed unmatched. Looked up from germline, CDR1 is SGHTA and CDR2 is FQGNSA. The CDR3 has 16 amino acids. CDR3 sequence: CASSLGRLAGTNEQFF. CDR3 in DNA: TGTGCCAGCAGCTTAGGTCGACTAGCGGGGACTAATGAGCAGTTCTTC.

V and J are TRBV5-1 and TRBJ2-7; D perhaps matches TRBD2 (7 bases). Looked up from germline, CDR1 is SGHRS and CDR2 is YFSETQ. The CDR3 runs to 15 residues. Between the trimmed V and J ends, which lost 0 bases and 2 bases, there was a span of 12 bases. The CDR3 sequence is CASSLAGGATYEQYF. CDR3 sequence (DNA): TGCGCCAGCAGCTTGGCTGGGGGGGCCACCTACGAGCAGTACTTC. The entire variable domain, with the rest obtained from reference TRBV5-1 and TRBJ2-7, is as follows: KAGVTQTPRYLIKTRGQQVTLSCSPISGHRSVSWYQQTPGQGLQFLFEYFSETQRNKGNFPGRFSGRQFSNSRSEMNVSTLELGDSALYLCASSLAGGATYEQYFGPGTRLTVT.

This chain connects TRBV19 to TRBJ2-5; 10 bases match TRBD2. J gave up 2 bases and V 4 bases, and 4 bases lay outside the gene matches. The CDR3 contains 15 residues. CDR1 and CDR2 from the germline V gene are LNHDA and SQIVND (reference sequence). DNA of the CDR3: TGTGCCAGTAGTAGTCTAGCGGGGGCGCAAGAGACCCAGTACTTC. Its translation: CASSSLAGAQETQYF.

In DNA, the CDR3 is TGTGCCAGCAGTCGACAGGGGGCAGGGACAGATACGCAGTATTTT. Protein: CASSRQGAGTDTQYF. This rearrangement joins TRBV12-3 or TRBV12-4 to TRBJ2-3; 10 nucleotides match TRBD1. The CDR3 runs 15 residues. The V gene end was trimmed by 5 bases and the J gene end by 3 bases; junction bases not matched to a gene: 5.

The chain employs TRBV7-8 and TRBJ2-5; no clear D gene. The germline V gene encodes CDR1 SGHVS and CDR2 FQNEAQ. V was cut by 3 bases and J by 7 bases, with 12 bases left in between. The CDR3 loop spans 13 amino acids. CDR3 in amino acids: CASSFQWKATQYF. As DNA, the CDR3 is TGTGCCAGCAGCTTTCAGTGGAAAGCGACCCAGTACTTC.

On this clonotype itself: One end of the junction does not line up with germline, which may come from a read error. V usage is TRBV30 and J usage is TRBJ2-7; perhaps TRBD1 as D (5 bases). The CDR3 has 10 residues. The germline CDR1 and CDR2 sequences are GTSNPN and SVGIG (reference sequence). The CDR3 loop is CAWRKDKDRF. CDR3 coding DNA: TGTGCCTGGAGGAAGGACAAGGACCGATTC. Supplemented by reference TRBV30 and TRBJ2-7, the full variable domain reads SQTIHQWPATLVQPVGSPLSLECTVEGTSNPNLYWYRQAAGRGLQLLFYSVGIGQISSEVPQNLSASRPQDRQFILSSKKLLLSDSGFYLCAWRKDKDRFGPGTRLTVT.

The DNA for the CDR3 is TGTGCCAGCAGTGACCCACCGGGACAACAGCAGTACTTC. Translated: CASSDPPGQQQYF. This sequence joins TRBV25-1 and TRBJ2-7; maybe TRBD1 (6 bases). V shed 3 bases and J shed 8 bases, with 14 bases lying between them. This CDR3 spans 13 amino acids. The V gene's germline CDR1 is MGHDK and CDR2 SYGVNS.

The count of this clonotype is one. V usage is TRBV27 and J usage is TRBJ1-3, with D possibly being TRBD1 (5 bases). The ends were cut back, 3 bases at V and 4 bases at J, with 10 bases in the middle. The CDR3 is 14 residues long. Germline V gene lookup returns CDR1 MNHEY and CDR2 SMNVEV (reference sequence). CDR3 sequence (DNA): TGTGCCAGCAGTTTCGGGGGTGGAGGAAACACCATATATTTT. Protein sequence: CASSFGGGGNTIYF.

The J gene is TRBJ2-5, the V gene TRBV11-2; 8 nucleotides align to TRBD2. The CDR3 is 16 residues long. Germline-derived CDR1 and CDR2 are SGHAT and FQNNGV. The J segment lost 2 bases and the V segment lost 1 base, leaving 6 bases of the junction unmatched. The CDR3, as DNA: TGTGCCAGCAGCTTAGTGGGCGGGGGGCCTCAAGAGACCCAGTACTTC. Amino acids: CASSLVGGGPQETQYF.

This clonotype was detected only a few times. The chain is built from TRBV7-6 and TRBJ2-2, with 7 bases fitting TRBD1. V trimming: 0 bases; J trimming: 2 bases; junction bases outside the gene matches: 6. The CDR3 has 17 amino acids. CDR1 SGHVS and CDR2 FNYEAQ come from the germline V gene. As DNA, the CDR3 is TGTGCCAGCAGCTTAGCAGGGGGCACGATAAACACCGGGGAGCTGTTTTTT. Protein product: CASSLAGGTINTGELFF.